This T cell receptor (beta chain) is drawn from a study of blood T cells in healthy people across ages. General study points: Shifts in expanded clonotypes may have been confounded by donor CMV status, which was unknown. Long-lived donors carried more naive CD4+ cells and greater diversity than aged donors.

Alongside a J-beta primer mix, a sample-barcoded 5' primer served in a second PCR lasting roughly 6 to 11 cycles. TCRdb re-called the 5' RACE reads with MiXCR, one entry per CDR3 protein. The data contain around 1.7 million distinct CDR3 sequences, 28% of them singletons. Every sample had a minimum of 6 million PBMCs isolated. Many counts were recorded for this clonotype. What it binds is unknown. The sequencing sample was made of blood. This clonotype originated in a woman in her thirties in good health.

Here the CDR3 DNA reads TGCGCCAGCAGCTATCGCGGGAGAAGGTCCTACAATGAGCAGTTCTTC. Translated, it gives CASSYRGRRSYNEQFF. V is TRBV5-1 and J is TRBJ2-1; 7 nucleotides match TRBD2. CDR3 length equals 16 residues. The germline V gene has CDR1 SGHRS and CDR2 YFSETQ. The V and J ends lost 3 bases and 1 base, in that order; junction bases with no gene match: 7.